The 2 T cell receptor beta chains presented below share a single source sample, sequenced in a study of blood T cell repertoires in COVID-19. This table comes from immunoSEQ multiplex PCR, and its TCRdb copy is limited to in-frame clones, with some not included. The sample includes 250,000 to 300,000 clones, under 90% seen only once; the top ten take 2.9%. The sample taken for sequencing was PBMCs or T cells enriched from blood (not recorded which). The receptors here all came from a woman in her forties or fifties who had been exposed to COVID-19.

The chain uses TRBV28 and TRBJ2-7; 9 nucleotides line up with TRBD1. Trimming removed 3 bases from V and 2 bases from J; junction bases left unmatched: 8. The CDR3 length is 16 residues. CDR1 is MDHEN and CDR2 is SYDVKM in the germline V gene. CDR3 DNA: TGTGCCAGCAGTTTTAACCGGGACAGGGCGACCTACGAGCAGTACTTC. Protein sequence: CASSFNRDRATYEQYF.

V is TRBV2 and J is TRBJ2-5, with TRBD2 as a possible D gene (6 bases). Germline CDR1 SNHLY, CDR2 FYNNEI. V was trimmed by 4 bases and J by 1 base, leaving 13 bases between them. CDR3 size: 15 residues. The CDR3 nucleotides read TGTGCCAGCAGTGTTGATGGGACTGTCCAAGAGACCCAGTACTTC. As protein: CASSVDGTVQETQYF.